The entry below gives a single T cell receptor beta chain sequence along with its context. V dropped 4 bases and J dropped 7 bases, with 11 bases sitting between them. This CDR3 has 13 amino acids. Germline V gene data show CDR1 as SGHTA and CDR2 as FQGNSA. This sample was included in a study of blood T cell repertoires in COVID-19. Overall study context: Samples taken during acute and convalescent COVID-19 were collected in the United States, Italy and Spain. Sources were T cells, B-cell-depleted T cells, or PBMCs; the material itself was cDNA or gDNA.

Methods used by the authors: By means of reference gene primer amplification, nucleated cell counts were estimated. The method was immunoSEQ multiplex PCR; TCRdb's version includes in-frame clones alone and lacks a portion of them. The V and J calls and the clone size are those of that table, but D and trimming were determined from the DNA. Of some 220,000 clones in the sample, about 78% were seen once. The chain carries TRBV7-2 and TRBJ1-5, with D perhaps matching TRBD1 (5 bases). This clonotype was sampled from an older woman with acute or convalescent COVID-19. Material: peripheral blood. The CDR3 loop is CASSWEGKQPQHF. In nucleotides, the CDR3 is TGTGCCAGCAGCTGGGAGGGGAAGCAGCCCCAGCATTTT.